The T cell receptor (beta chain) under discussion was sequenced for a study of pediatric ulcerative colitis. Study results and limitations: Repertoires came from total lymphocyte DNA, not specific subsets.

Assay: immunoSEQ multiplex PCR; the TCRdb copy retains only in-frame clones and omits some. The table records 30,000 to 35,000 clones, about 81% of them present only once. Trimming stripped 6 bases from V and 4 bases from J, with 22 bases between. The CDR3 totals 16 residues. Germline V gene lookup returns CDR1 SGHAT and CDR2 FQNNGV. As concerns this clone: Its antigen is still unknown.

During colonoscopy, one to two rectal pinch biopsies were collected. The rearrangement uses TRBV11-2 and TRBJ2-7; unclear D gene. The TCR was taken from a boy aged 5-17 years with mild ulcerative colitis. The sequenced material came from gut tissue. CDR3: CASSRTNSLGRYEQYF. The DNA for the CDR3 is TGTGCCAGCAGTCGAACAAACAGCCTCGGAAGGTACGAGCAGTACTTC.